The next 18 T cell receptor beta chains were all read from a single sample in a study of T cells in localized non-small cell lung cancer. Profiled with immunoSEQ multiplex PCR; TCRdb holds only in-frame clones, not every one. Counted here are over 30,000 clones, under 90% occurring once; the ten biggest clones make up around 4%. The specimen was peripheral blood, collected before any cancer treatment. Receptor source: a man between 35 and 75 years old with stage I lung adenocarcinoma.

This clone came up once. This rearrangement joins TRBV4-1 to TRBJ2-6; D remains unclear. The CDR3 loop spans 17 amino acids. V was clipped by 1 base and J by 0 bases, with 10 bases between them. Looked up from germline, CDR1 is MGHRA and CDR2 is YSYEKL. Written as DNA, the CDR3 is TGCGCCAGCAGCCAAGGCGTATCTCCCTCTGGGGCCAACGTCCTGACTTTC. Its protein product is CASSQGVSPSGANVLTF.

CDR3 DNA: TGTGCCTGGAAGAAGGGTACGACTGAAGCTTTCTTT. This encodes CAWKKGTTEAFF. V is TRBV30 and J is TRBJ1-1; D gene ambiguous. Trimming removed 4 bases at V and 5 bases at J, with 11 bases between. Per germline, CDR1 GTSNPN and CDR2 SVGIG (reference sequence). The CDR3 sequence is 12 residues long.

Worth noting for this clone: An end of the junction does not agree with germline; a read error may underlie this. The rearrangement joins TRBV30 to TRBJ1-3; D is possibly TRBD1 (6 bases). The germline V gene encodes CDR1 GTSNPN and CDR2 SVGIG (reference sequence). The CDR3 length is 16 residues. CDR3 loop: CAWSVQGSSSGNIIYF. The CDR3 bases are TGTGCCTGGAGTGTACAGGGCTCCAGCTCTGGAAACATCATATATTTT.

The genes are TRBV29-1 and TRBJ2-7; TRBD1 matches at 7 bases. V gave up 6 bases and J gave up 2 bases; unmatched junction bases: 10. This CDR3 comprises 14 residues. The V gene's germline CDR1 is SQVTM and CDR2 ANQGSEA. The DNA for the CDR3 is TGCAGCGTCGACGCTGGGGACAGCACCTACGAGCAGTACTTC. Its protein product is CSVDAGDSTYEQYF.

This rearrangement joins TRBV5-5 to TRBJ1-1; D gene ambiguous. This CDR3 spans 12 amino acids. Germline values: CDR1 SGHKS, CDR2 YYEKEE (reference sequence). V lost 1 base, J lost 5 bases, and 6 bases lay in between. CDR3 bases: TGTGCCAGCAGCTTGTTTTTTACTGAAGCTTTCTTT. Its protein is CASSLFFTEAFF.

The chain recombines TRBV18 with TRBJ1-1; D gene unclear. CDR1 KGHSH and CDR2 LQKENI come from the germline V gene. Trimming cost V 3 bases and J 7 bases, with 9 bases left between them. There are 12 residues in the CDR3. CDR3 sequence: CASSPGRLEAFF. CDR3 in DNA: TGTGCCAGCTCACCGGGTCGCCTTGAAGCTTTCTTT. The whole variable domain, remainder taken from reference TRBV18 and TRBJ1-1, is NAGVMQNPRHLVRRRGQEARLRCSPMKGHSHVYWYRQLPEEGLKFMVYLQKENIIDESGMPKERFSAEFPKEGPSILRIQQVVRGDSAAYFCASSPGRLEAFFGQGTRLTVV.

The chain links TRBV6-1 to TRBJ1-3; D ambiguous. V was cut by 6 bases and J by 7 bases, with 13 bases left in between. There are 13 residues in the CDR3. Germline loops: CDR1 MNHNS, CDR2 SASEGT. In nucleotides, the CDR3 is TGTGCCAGCAGGCCCGGCCATGGGAACACCATATATTTT. Translation gives CASRPGHGNTIYF.

The chain combines TRBV2 with TRBJ1-1; 11 bases are a match to TRBD1. Germline V gene lookup returns CDR1 SNHLY and CDR2 FYNNEI. This CDR3 contains 12 residues. J gave up 10 bases and V 5 bases, and 3 bases lay outside the gene matches. CDR3 residues: CASSPGQGVAFF. CDR3 nucleotides: TGTGCCAGCAGTCCGGGACAGGGGGTAGCTTTCTTT.

The J gene is TRBJ1-2, the V gene TRBV14; TRBD1 matches 9 bases. This CDR3 region has 15 residues. V lost 1 base, J lost 2 bases, and 2 bases stayed unmatched. CDR1 is SGHDN, CDR2 FVKESK, per germline. The CDR3 DNA reads as TGTGCCAGCAGCCAAGTGGGGACAGGGAACTATGGCTACACCTTC. Translated, it gives CASSQVGTGNYGYTF.

The chain carries TRBV27 and TRBJ2-2; 10 bases are shared with TRBD1. Germline loops: CDR1 MNHEY, CDR2 SMNVEV (reference sequence). The CDR3 is made up of 18 amino acids. Trimming took 4 bases from V and 5 from J; bases not matched to a gene: 13. The CDR3 reads CASSSQPGQGITTGELFF. The CDR3 DNA sequence: TGTGCCAGCAGTTCCCAACCGGGACAGGGGATCACGACCGGGGAGCTGTTTTTT.

This clone was detected only once. The chain uses TRBV10-2 and TRBJ2-7, with D perhaps TRBD1 (6 bases). The germline gives CDR1 WSHSY, CDR2 SAAADI. V was pared by 5 bases and J by 4 bases, with 15 bases between. The CDR3 contains 14 residues. CDR3 protein: CASSPGQLGYEQYF. Here the CDR3 DNA reads TGCGCCAGCAGTCCGGGACAACTGGGTTACGAGCAGTACTTC.

This clone showed up just a few times. The chain joins TRBV6-1 to TRBJ1-5, with 8 bases lining up with TRBD1. Germline V gene sequence: CDR1 MNHNS, CDR2 SASEGT. The CDR3 extends over 15 amino acids. Trimming at V came to 5 bases and at J to 5 bases, leaving 8 bases not matched to a gene. CDR3 loop: CASSILQGVYQPQHF. CDR3 DNA: TGTGCCAGCAGTATCCTACAGGGGGTGTATCAGCCCCAGCATTTT.

V and J are TRBV6-5 and TRBJ1-1; 7 nucleotides match TRBD1. CDR1 and CDR2 from the germline V gene are MNHEY and SVGAGI. There are 13 residues in the CDR3. J gave up 9 bases and V 6 bases, and 10 bases lay outside the gene matches. The CDR3 DNA reads TGTGCCAGCAGGAAGGAGGGGGCTCTGAAAGCTTTCTTT. Its translation is CASRKEGALKAFF.

Only one count was recorded for this clone. The chain joins TRBV5-1 to TRBJ1-6; D call uncertain. Germline CDR1 and CDR2: SGHRS and YFSETQ. The CDR3 is made up of 13 amino acids. V was clipped by 3 bases and J by 4 bases, with 5 bases between them. CDR3 bases: TGCGCCAGCAGCTGGGAATATAATTCACCCCTCCACTTT. Its translation: CASSWEYNSPLHF.

This chain uses TRBV2 with TRBJ1-3, with D unclear. Per the germline V gene, CDR1 is SNHLY and CDR2 is FYNNEI. The CDR3 is 14 residues long. Trimming stripped 7 bases from V and 4 bases from J, with 14 bases between. The CDR3 sequence is CASIPALRGNTIYF. Here the CDR3 DNA reads TGTGCCAGCATCCCAGCCCTAAGAGGAAACACCATATATTTT.

V usage is TRBV18 and J usage is TRBJ2-2; 7 positions agree with TRBD1. Germline values: CDR1 KGHSH, CDR2 LQKENI. Germline trimming cut 2 bases from V and 0 bases from J; bases unmatched to any gene: 3. The CDR3 is 16 residues long. The CDR3 protein is CASSPNRGPNTGELFF. The CDR3, as DNA: TGTGCCAGCTCACCAAACAGGGGACCGAACACCGGGGAGCTGTTTTTT.

Written as DNA, the CDR3 is TGTGCTAGTGGTCACAACCGAGCAGGGGGCACTGAAGCTTTCTTT. Translating it yields CASGHNRAGGTEAFF. The gene calls are TRBV12-5 and TRBJ1-1, with 7 bases that match TRBD1. Germline values: CDR1 LGHNT, CDR2 FRNRAP. Trimming at V came to 5 bases and at J to 4 bases, leaving 10 bases not matched to a gene. This CDR3 contains 15 residues.

The table lists this clone with a few counts. The rearrangement joins TRBV10-1 to TRBJ1-2, with D perhaps matching TRBD1 (5 bases). The length of the CDR3 is 12 residues. Trimming shortened V by 4 bases and J by 6 bases, and 9 bases separated the two germline ends. Germline-derived CDR1 and CDR2 are WNHNN and SYGVQD (reference sequence). CDR3 protein: CASSAGSDGYTF. Written as DNA, the CDR3 is TGCGCCAGCAGTGCAGGGTCGGATGGCTACACCTTC.